These T cell receptor beta chains were read from a single sample in a study of blood T cell repertoires in COVID-19. Profiling relied on immunoSEQ multiplex PCR, and the TCRdb table lists in-frame clones only, not all of them. The sample comprises around 120,000 clones, approximately 90% of which are singletons, and 1.8% rests with the top ten. Sequencing was performed on peripheral blood. The receptors here all came from a human donor with active COVID-19. The donor label of this sample is uncertain. CDR3s include the opening cysteine and the closing phenylalanine or tryptophan. Fields, in order: J gene, V gene, clone size, CDR3 protein. The listing skips clone size in some rows; elsewhere it reads once, few, many or a size class.

TRBJ2-3 | TRBV3-1/TRBV3-2 | . | CASSQSSGGPRTQYF
TRBJ2-1 | TRBV6-6 | . | CASSYLTGTSSNEQFF
TRBJ1-1 | TRBV9 | . | CASSAYPGQGKAFF
TRBJ1-3 | TRBV9 | once | CASSVDTYSGNTIYF
TRBJ1-4 | TRBV28 | . | CASNLDRDEKLFF
TRBJ1-5 | TRBV13 | . | CASSSTQGRYQPQHF
TRBJ2-1 | TRBV15 | . | CATSIGGITEQFF
TRBJ2-3 | TRBV27 | . | CASSKSGGTDTQYF
TRBJ1-6 | TRBV18 | . | CASSPDRNSPLHF
TRBJ2-3 | TRBV21-1 | . | CASSKGKRRTDTQYF
TRBJ2-7 | TRBV30 | . | CAWSGSFGLAGYEQYF
TRBJ1-1 | TRBV5-6 | . | CASRGGSSTWTGFGTEAFF
TRBJ2-1 | TRBV12-5 | . | CASGRAGGKDEQFF
TRBJ1-6 | TRBV15 | . | CATSRNRLRPLHF
TRBJ1-6 | TRBV5-6 | . | CASRNRQGTVNNSPLHF
TRBJ2-3 | TRBV13 | . | CASSLGRLMGTQYF
TRBJ1-4 | TRBV4-3 | . | CASSRSDSLNEKLFF
TRBJ2-7 | TRBV27 | once | CASSFLARSYEQYF
TRBJ1-2 | TRBV2 | once | CASSVDSRYGYTF
TRBJ1-2 | TRBV15 | . | CATSRDYTQGPFANYGYTF
TRBJ2-1 | TRBV6-6 | . | CASSSVRALFYEQFF
TRBJ2-3 | TRBV11-1 | . | CASRGDTDTQYF
TRBJ2-3 | TRBV4-2 | . | CASSQDLDSYTDTQYF